Below, 2 T cell receptor beta chains from the same sample are listed, as sequenced in a study of blood T cell repertoires in COVID-19. Generated by immunoSEQ multiplex PCR, the TCRdb table keeps only in-frame clones and is missing some. The table has 85,000 or so clones, roughly 95% seen once. The sample comprised peripheral blood. These TCRs come from a human donor with active COVID-19. The donor label of this sample is uncertain.

This chain joins TRBV2 and TRBJ1-4; D may be TRBD1 (5 bases). The germline CDR1 and CDR2 sequences are SNHLY and FYNNEI. Deletions cut 11 bases from V and 0 bases from J, with 16 bases between. This CDR3 spans 15 amino acids. The DNA for the CDR3 is TGTGCCGGAATGTTACGGGGGGCAACTAATGAAAAACTGTTTTTT. It translates to CAGMLRGATNEKLFF.

V usage is TRBV5-1 and J usage is TRBJ2-7, with a tentative D call TRBD2 (6 bases). Germline CDR1 and CDR2: SGHRS and YFSETQ. V was cut by 0 bases and J by 3 bases, with 7 bases left in between. This CDR3 comprises 13 residues. The DNA for the CDR3 is TGCGCCAGCAGCTTGGACGGGGGCTACGAGCAGTACTTC. Its translation is CASSLDGGYEQYF.